Listed here are 27 T cell receptor beta chains from one sample, sequenced in a study of blood T cell repertoires in COVID-19. This table comes from immunoSEQ multiplex PCR, and its TCRdb copy is limited to in-frame clones, with some not included. The table lists about 260,000 clones, approximately 86% of them singletons, with approximately 2% in the top ten. What was sequenced was peripheral blood. Receptor source: a man under 40 with active or convalescent COVID-19.

This chain links TRBV6-5 with TRBJ1-1; D call uncertain. Germline V lookup: CDR1 MNHEY, CDR2 SVGAGI. With 9 bases removed from V and 3 bases from J, the gap between germline ends came to 17 bases. This CDR3 is built from 14 residues. In DNA form, the CDR3 reads TGTGCCAGTTTACGGGTCCACCGGGACACTGAAGCTTTCTTT. The encoded protein is CASLRVHRDTEAFF.

This chain links TRBV18 with TRBJ1-1; TRBD1 matches at 10 bases. Trimming removed 3 bases from V and 3 bases from J; junction bases left unmatched: 4. The CDR3 is made up of 15 amino acids. The germline V gene encodes CDR1 KGHSH and CDR2 LQKENI. Written as DNA, the CDR3 is TGTGCCAGCTCACCGGGCGGACAGGGGGACACTGAAGCTTTCTTT. Residues: CASSPGGQGDTEAFF.

The chain joins TRBV29-1 to TRBJ2-2; 9 bases fit TRBD2. Trimming at V came to 4 bases and at J to 5 bases, leaving 5 bases not matched to a gene. Germline V gives CDR1 SQVTM, CDR2 ANQGSEA. The CDR3 loop spans 14 amino acids. This CDR3 reads CSVGFSGGTGELFF. Here the CDR3 DNA reads TGCAGCGTTGGGTTTAGCGGGGGAACCGGGGAGCTGTTTTTT.

The chain carries TRBV19 and TRBJ1-6; tentatively, D is TRBD1 (6 bases). The germline V gene encodes CDR1 LNHDA and CDR2 SQIVND (reference sequence). The CDR3 has 13 residues. The V end was cut by 9 bases, the J end by 7 bases, with 13 bases between. The CDR3 reads CASRGYRNSPLHF. CDR3 nucleotide sequence: TGTGCCAGCAGGGGCTATAGGAATTCACCCCTCCACTTT.

V usage is TRBV29-1 and J usage is TRBJ2-1; TRBD1 agrees at 10 bases. V lost 4 bases and J lost 5; bases outside the gene matches: 5. Germline values: CDR1 SQVTM, CDR2 ANQGSEA. This CDR3 has 14 residues. The DNA of the CDR3 is TGCAGCGTTGCCCCCGGGACAGGGGACAATGAGCAGTTCTTC. Its translation: CSVAPGTGDNEQFF.

V gene TRBV6-5 combines with J gene TRBJ1-1; 11 bases map to TRBD1. The junction had 4 bases not matched to a gene; V was cut back by 7 bases and J by 0 bases. CDR3 length: 15 amino acids. Germline values: CDR1 MNHEY, CDR2 SVGAGI. The CDR3 region is CASKTDRGLNTEAFF. CDR3 DNA sequence: TGTGCCAGCAAAACGGACAGGGGGCTGAACACTGAAGCTTTCTTT.

V usage is TRBV6-2 or TRBV6-3 and J usage is TRBJ2-7; maybe TRBD1 (6 bases). This CDR3 region has 14 residues. Trimming cost V 5 bases and J 8 bases, with 19 bases left between them. CDR1 MNHEY and CDR2 SVGEGT come from the germline V gene. The CDR3 region has the DNA TGTGCCAGCAGTGTAGAGGCAGGGGACACCAAGCAGTACTTC. Protein: CASSVEAGDTKQYF.

The chain has TRBV18 and TRBJ2-7; 7 bases map to TRBD2. The CDR3 consists of 16 residues. The V gene end was trimmed by 4 bases and the J gene end by 4 bases; junction bases not matched to a gene: 13. Germline V gives CDR1 KGHSH, CDR2 LQKENI. The CDR3 coding sequence is TGTGCCAGCTCACGGGATCGGGGGGTCACTTGGTACGAGCAGTACTTC. Protein sequence: CASSRDRGVTWYEQYF.

The chain employs TRBV4-2 and TRBJ2-5; 7 nucleotides line up with TRBD2. V dropped 4 bases and J dropped 2; count of bases not matched to a gene: 16. Germline V gene sequence: CDR1 LGHNA, CDR2 YNFKEQ. The CDR3 sequence is 18 residues long. CDR3 DNA sequence: TGTGCCAGCAGCCTCGAGGGCGGCGGGGGTATGGAACAAGAGACCCAGTACTTC. As protein: CASSLEGGGGMEQETQYF.

The chain couples TRBV6-4 to TRBJ2-4; tentative D call: TRBD1 (7 bases). Trimming took 5 bases from V and 9 from J, leaving 14 bases between them. In germline, CDR1 is MRHNA, CDR2 SNTAGT. This CDR3 spans 13 amino acids. The CDR3 protein is CASSYRQGGIQYF. DNA of the CDR3: TGTGCCAGCAGTTATAGACAGGGAGGCATTCAGTACTTC.

In this sample, this clone turned up a few times. This chain joins TRBV7-9 and TRBJ1-5; 12 positions agree with TRBD1. The CDR3 is 16 residues long. From germline, CDR1 is SEHNR and CDR2 FQNEAQ (reference sequence). With V trimmed by 5 bases and J by 9 bases, 11 bases remained unmatched. CDR3: CASSNGTGGYLRPQHF. The CDR3, as DNA: TGTGCCAGCAGCAACGGGACAGGGGGCTATTTGAGGCCCCAGCATTTT.

The chain is built from TRBV18 and TRBJ2-7, with 10 bases matching TRBD1. The CDR3 is 16 amino acids. Looked up from germline, CDR1 is KGHSH and CDR2 is LQKENI. With 6 bases clipped from V and 2 bases from J, the junction kept 10 bases outside the gene matches. Written as DNA, the CDR3 is TGTGCCAGCTCCCCGGGACAGGGGTTCTTAACCTACGAGCAGTACTTC. Encoded protein: CASSPGQGFLTYEQYF.

The genes are TRBV7-9 and TRBJ2-2, with 9 nucleotides matching TRBD1. There are 16 residues in the CDR3. V lost 3 bases, J lost 4 bases, and 6 bases stayed unmatched. CDR1 is SEHNR, CDR2 FQNEAQ, per germline (reference sequence). For the CDR3, the DNA is TGTGCCAGCAGCTTTGGGGACAGGGTCGTCACCGGGGAGCTGTTTTTT. Protein: CASSFGDRVVTGELFF.

There are a few counts of this clone. The chain employs TRBV14 and TRBJ1-1; no reliable D call. V was cut by 4 bases and J by 4 bases, with 10 bases left in between. Germline V gene data show CDR1 as SGHDN and CDR2 as FVKESK. There are 13 residues in the CDR3. DNA of the CDR3: TGTGCCAGCAGCCGCCAACCGGGCACTGAAGCTTTCTTT. Protein sequence: CASSRQPGTEAFF.

The V and J genes are TRBV9 and TRBJ1-3; 7 nucleotides match TRBD1. With 5 bases clipped from V and 7 bases from J, the junction kept 9 bases outside the gene matches. The germline CDR1 and CDR2 sequences are SGDLS and YYNGEE. CDR3 size: 14 residues. The CDR3 nucleotides read TGTGCCAGCAGTCGAACAGGGGCGGGGAACACCATATATTTT. It translates to CASSRTGAGNTIYF.

This chain joins TRBV28 and TRBJ1-1; a weak D match, TRBD1 (5 bases). The length of the CDR3 is 14 residues. Between the trimmed V and J ends, which lost 3 bases and 4 bases, there was a span of 12 bases. The germline gives CDR1 MDHEN, CDR2 SYDVKM. The CDR3 is CASSFQLRVTEAFF. CDR3 sequence (DNA): TGTGCCAGCAGTTTCCAGCTCAGGGTCACTGAAGCTTTCTTT.

CDR3 amino acids: CASSTQGYQPQHF. CDR3 in DNA: TGTGCCAGCAGCACACAGGGTTATCAGCCCCAGCATTTT. The gene calls are TRBV9 and TRBJ1-5, with D perhaps matching TRBD1 (6 bases). The V and J ends lost 4 bases and 5 bases respectively, with 10 bases between them. CDR3 size: 13 residues. Germline CDR1 reads SGDLS; CDR2 reads YYNGEE.

This clone came up once. The V call is TRBV5-1, the J call TRBJ2-3; tentatively, D is TRBD1 (5 bases). V was clipped by 0 bases and J by 0 bases, with 8 bases between them. Germline CDR1 and CDR2: SGHRS and YFSETQ. The CDR3 extends over 15 amino acids. The CDR3 region is CASSLDRISTDTQYF. CDR3 sequence (DNA): TGCGCCAGCAGCTTGGACAGGATCAGCACAGATACGCAGTATTTT. The complete variable domain, with remaining parts taken from reference TRBV5-1 and TRBJ2-3, reads KAGVTQTPRYLIKTRGQQVTLSCSPISGHRSVSWYQQTPGQGLQFLFEYFSETQRNKGNFPGRFSGRQFSNSRSEMNVSTLELGDSALYLCASSLDRISTDTQYFGPGTRLTVL.

V usage is TRBV10-1 and J usage is TRBJ2-2, with TRBD1 matching 7 bases. CDR1 and CDR2 from the germline V gene are WNHNN and SYGVQD (reference sequence). Losses at the gene ends were 7 bases for V and 7 bases for J; bases not matched to a gene: 6. The length of the CDR3 is 13 residues. The CDR3 protein is CASTPDRLGELFF. In DNA form, the CDR3 reads TGCGCCAGCACCCCGGACAGGCTCGGGGAGCTGTTTTTT.

The V and J genes are TRBV29-1 and TRBJ1-1, with TRBD1 as a possible D gene (5 bases). The CDR3 is 15 amino acids. Trimming removed 4 bases at V and 0 bases at J, with 15 bases between. Germline V lookup: CDR1 SQVTM, CDR2 ANQGSEA. The CDR3 sequence is CSVVSQGRMNTEAFF. As DNA, the CDR3 is TGCAGCGTTGTCTCCCAGGGTCGGATGAACACTGAAGCTTTCTTT.

CDR3 in amino acids: CASMRGTEAFF. CDR3 sequence (DNA): TGTGCCAGTATGCGGGGGACTGAAGCTTTCTTT. V and J are TRBV19 and TRBJ1-1; a weak D match, TRBD1 (5 bases). Trimming removed 7 bases at V and 5 bases at J, with 8 bases between. The CDR3 length is 11 residues. Germline CDR1 reads LNHDA; CDR2 reads SQIVND (reference sequence).

V gene TRBV6-5 combines with J gene TRBJ1-2; D is undetermined. Germline CDR1 reads MNHEY; CDR2 reads SVGAGI. V lost 4 bases and J 6 bases, leaving 18 bases between the germline ends. CDR3 length: 15 amino acids. Here the CDR3 reads CASSFRESHRNGYTF. CDR3 bases: TGTGCCAGCAGTTTTCGCGAGAGCCACCGAAATGGCTACACCTTC.

The genes are TRBV5-1 and TRBJ1-2, with D perhaps TRBD1 (6 bases). Trimming cost V 0 bases and J 6 bases, with 15 bases left between them. The CDR3 is made up of 15 amino acids. Germline CDR1 and CDR2: SGHRS and YFSETQ. CDR3 region: CASSLADRIYHGYTF. CDR3 sequence (DNA): TGCGCCAGCAGCTTGGCCGACAGGATCTACCATGGCTACACCTTC.

J is TRBJ2-1 and V is TRBV11-3; TRBD1 matches at 7 bases. The V and J ends lost 5 bases and 5 bases, in that order; junction bases with no gene match: 12. Per the germline V gene, CDR1 is SGHNT and CDR2 is YENEEA. The CDR3 length is 16 residues. The CDR3 DNA follows: TGTGCCAGCAGCCGAGACCTCGGGACAGAACACAATGAGCAGTTCTTC. Translated: CASSRDLGTEHNEQFF.

J is TRBJ1-4 and V is TRBV13; 7 bases map to TRBD1. Unmatched junction bases numbered 2, after V lost 4 bases and J lost 3 bases. CDR1 and CDR2 (germline): PRHDT, FYEKMQ (reference sequence). There are 14 residues in the CDR3. The CDR3 loop reads CASSYGTANEKLFF. CDR3 sequence (DNA): TGTGCCAGCAGCTACGGGACAGCTAATGAAAAACTGTTTTTT.

Points on this clone: One junction end disagrees with the germline gene, perhaps due to a read error. The chain uses TRBV2 and TRBJ1-3; TRBD1 matches at 8 bases. CDR1 and CDR2 (germline): SNHLY, FYNNEI. The length of the CDR3 is 15 residues. DNA of the CDR3: TGTGCCAGCGGTGAAGACAGGGGTCCCCGGGGCACCATATATTTT. Translating it yields CASGEDRGPRGTIYF.

The CDR3 DNA sequence: TGTGCCAGCAGCTTAATCCCAGGTTGGAACACTGAAGCTTTCTTT. It codes for CASSLIPGWNTEAFF. V and J are TRBV7-6 and TRBJ1-1; D remains ambiguous. The CDR3 spans 15 residues. Germline CDR1 SGHVS, CDR2 FNYEAQ. The V end lost 2 bases, the J end lost 1 base, and 11 bases lay between the germline ends.